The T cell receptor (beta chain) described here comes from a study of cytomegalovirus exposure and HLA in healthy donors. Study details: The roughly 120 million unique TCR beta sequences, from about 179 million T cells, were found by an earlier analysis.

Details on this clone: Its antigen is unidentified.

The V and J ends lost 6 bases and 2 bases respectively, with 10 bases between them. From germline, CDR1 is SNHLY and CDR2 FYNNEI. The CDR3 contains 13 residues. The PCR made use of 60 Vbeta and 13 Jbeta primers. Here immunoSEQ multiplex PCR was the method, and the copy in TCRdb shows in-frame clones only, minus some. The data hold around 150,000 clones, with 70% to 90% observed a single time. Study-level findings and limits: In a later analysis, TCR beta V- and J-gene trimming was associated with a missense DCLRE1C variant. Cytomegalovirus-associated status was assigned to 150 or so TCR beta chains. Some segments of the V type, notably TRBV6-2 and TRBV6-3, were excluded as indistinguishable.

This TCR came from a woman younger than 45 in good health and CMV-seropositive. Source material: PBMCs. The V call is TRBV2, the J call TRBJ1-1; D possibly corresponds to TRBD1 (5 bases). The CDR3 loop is CASRGQINTEAFF. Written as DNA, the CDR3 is TGTGCCAGCAGGGGGCAGATAAACACTGAAGCTTTCTTT.